Sequencing of this T cell receptor (beta chain) was carried out in a study of sequential checkpoint blockade in melanoma. Overall study: TCRβ was sequenced from DNA of 91 pretreatment tumors. The study's findings and limits: About 30 times likelier clinical benefit followed increased tumor T-cell fraction and clonality. PD-L1 staining and CD8+ counts, not mutational load, tracked tumor T-cell clonality.

Treatment indicated: randomized to nivolumab then ipilimumab (arm A) or the reverse (arm B). TCRdb keeps only in-frame clones here, not all; method: immunoSEQ multiplex PCR. This table holds fewer than 7,000 clones, about 25% found once. The CDR3 is 14 residues long. V trimming: 4 bases; J trimming: 10 bases; junction bases outside the gene matches: 7. Germline loops: CDR1 WSHSY, CDR2 SAAADI. A note on this clone: Its antigen is not identified.

The chain combines TRBV10-2 with TRBJ2-1; the match to TRBD2 covers 10 bases. The specimen was tumor tissue (inferred from file names), collected from a patient given nivolumab and ipilimumab in sequence. The clonotype was recovered from a human donor with melanoma. Written as DNA, the CDR3 is TGCGCCAGCAGTGGAACTAGCGGGGTTCCAGAGCAGTTCTTC. Encoded protein: CASSGTSGVPEQFF.